One and the same sample provided the 13 T cell receptor beta chains below, sequenced in a study of T cells in Graves' hyperthyroidism and ophthalmopathy. TCR beta CDR3 regions were amplified from RNA. First-round RT-PCR targeting the TCR CDR3 was performed with the HTBI primer set. TCRdb called the multiplex PCR reads again in MiXCR, with one record for every CDR3 protein. The top ten clones hold 5.8% of a sample with approximately 600,000 distinct CDR3 sequences, 11% to 15% of them seen once. Sequences were obtained from blood. These receptors originate from a woman aged 30 to 39 with Graves' hyperthyroidism that later progressed to Graves' ophthalmopathy.

The chain recombines TRBV25-1 with TRBJ2-7; a weak D match, TRBD2 (5 bases). Germline lookup yields CDR1 MGHDK and CDR2 SYGVNS. CDR3 length equals 14 residues. The V gene lost 3 bases and the J gene lost 2 bases, with 11 bases spanning the gap. The CDR3 region is CASSDYGGPYEQYF. The CDR3 DNA reads as TGTGCCAGCAGTGATTATGGCGGGCCCTACGAGCAGTACTTC.

This clonotype has a count of ten or more. This chain uses TRBV12-3 or TRBV12-4 with TRBJ1-6, with D possibly being TRBD1 (6 bases). The V end was cut by 3 bases, the J end by 8 bases, with 17 bases between. The CDR3 loop spans 16 amino acids. For the CDR3, the DNA is TGTGCCAGCAGTTTCCTGGTACGGGGGGCGGATTCACCCCTCCACTTT. Its translation is CASSFLVRGADSPLHF.

This clonotype was detected many times. CDR3 residues: CASLDWGANVLTF. In DNA form, the CDR3 reads TGTGCCAGCCTCGATTGGGGGGCCAACGTCCTGACTTTC. This sequence joins TRBV28 and TRBJ2-6; D not resolved. There are 13 residues in the CDR3. Per the germline V gene, CDR1 is MDHEN and CDR2 is SYDVKM. Trimming pared 8 bases from V and 4 bases from J, leaving 9 bases between.

The V gene is TRBV27, the J gene TRBJ1-3; TRBD1 matches at 9 bases. Germline assignment: CDR1 MNHEY and CDR2 SMNVEV (reference sequence). There are 14 residues in the CDR3. V lost 6 bases and J lost 4; bases outside the gene matches: 4. Written as DNA, the CDR3 is TGTGCCAGCAGGGGACAGGGTAGGGGAAACACCATATATTTT. Translation gives CASRGQGRGNTIYF.

The chain links TRBV7-2 to TRBJ2-3; 9 bases agree with TRBD2. The CDR3 consists of 18 residues. Germline CDR1 SGHTA, CDR2 FQGNSA. V lost 5 bases to trimming and J lost 6 bases; unmatched junction nucleotides: 18. The CDR3 nucleotides are TGTGCCAGCAGCGAAAGGGGGCGGGAGGGCCTCGTGGGTGATACGCAGTATTTT. Its protein product is CASSERGREGLVGDTQYF.

Many counts were recorded for this clonotype. The CDR3: CSARGQGDSPLHF. CDR3 nucleotide sequence: TGCAGTGCCCGGGGACAGGGGGATTCACCCCTCCACTTT. This chain uses TRBV20-1 with TRBJ1-6, with 11 bases identical to TRBD1. The ends lost 6 bases at V and 8 bases at J; junction bases unmatched: 3. CDR1 and CDR2 (germline): DFQATT, SNEGSKA (reference sequence). CDR3 length equals 13 residues.

The chain links TRBV20-1 to TRBJ2-5; tentatively, D is TRBD1 or TRBD2 (5 bases each). V was trimmed by 5 bases and J by 5 bases, leaving 21 bases between them. The CDR3 runs 15 residues. CDR1 is DFQATT and CDR2 is SNEGSKA in the germline V gene (reference sequence). The CDR3 is CSAPPRDPPAETQYF. The CDR3 DNA reads TGCAGTGCTCCGCCCCGGGACCCCCCCGCGGAGACCCAGTACTTC.

This clonotype was seen a few times. This sequence joins TRBV14 and TRBJ2-5; no definite D call. The V end was cut by 3 bases, the J end by 7 bases, with 9 bases between. Germline loops: CDR1 SGHDN, CDR2 FVKESK. The CDR3 is made up of 12 amino acids. In DNA, the CDR3 is TGTGCCAGCAGCCAGATCTCGGGGACCCAGTACTTC. As protein: CASSQISGTQYF.

This chain connects TRBV20-1 to TRBJ2-7; 8 bases are a match to TRBD2. Looked up from germline, CDR1 is DFQATT and CDR2 is SNEGSKA (reference sequence). V lost 6 bases to trimming and J lost 6 bases; unmatched junction nucleotides: 4. The CDR3 consists of 11 residues. As DNA, the CDR3 is TGCAGTGCCAAAGCGGGAGCCGAGCAGTACTTC. As protein: CSAKAGAEQYF.

The chain recombines TRBV27 with TRBJ2-5; D remains unclear. The V end was cut by 3 bases, the J end by 4 bases, with 12 bases between. CDR3 length equals 14 residues. The germline V gene has CDR1 MNHEY and CDR2 SMNVEV (reference sequence). The CDR3 here is CASSFSRWGETQYF. The CDR3 DNA reads as TGTGCCAGCAGTTTCTCGAGGTGGGGAGAGACCCAGTACTTC.

A few counts support this clonotype. This chain uses TRBV20-1 with TRBJ2-7; the match to TRBD1 covers 10 bases. From germline, CDR1 is DFQATT and CDR2 SNEGSKA (reference sequence). This CDR3 is 18 amino acids long. The ends lost 3 bases at V and 6 bases at J; junction bases unmatched: 20. Here the CDR3 reads CSARDTGLSGQGISEQYF. The CDR3 DNA sequence: TGCAGTGCTAGGGATACGGGGTTGTCGGGACAGGGGATTTCCGAGCAGTACTTC.

This clonotype was observed at least ten times. The chain is built from TRBV5-1 and TRBJ2-3, with a tentative D call TRBD2 (5 bases). CDR3 length: 17 amino acids. V shed 0 bases and J shed 0 bases, with 14 bases lying between them. CDR1 and CDR2 (germline): SGHRS, YFSETQ. CDR3 sequence: CASSLVLGGSSTDTQYF. CDR3 nucleotide sequence: TGCGCCAGCAGCTTGGTTCTTGGCGGGTCTAGCACAGATACGCAGTATTTT.

This clonotype appeared many times. The CDR3 here is CASSQGINSNQPQHF. DNA for the CDR3: TGTGCCAGCAGCCAGGGGATAAATAGCAATCAGCCCCAGCATTTT. V is TRBV2 and J is TRBJ1-5, with a weak D call TRBD1 (6 bases). The V end was cut by 6 bases, the J end by 0 bases, with 12 bases between. The CDR3 is 15 amino acids. CDR1 and CDR2 from the germline V gene are SNHLY and FYNNEI.